This T cell receptor beta chain comes out of a study of OX40 agonist ivuxolimab in advanced cancers. Findings and caveats of the study: Certain nonresponding patients likewise had low normalized T-cell clonal expansion. At 0.1 to 3.0 mg/kg and by week 6, CD4+ and CD8+ T cells in the blood had expanded clonally.

A word on this clone: The antigen is undetermined.

CDR3 length equals 17 residues. Germline V gene data show CDR1 as SGHVS and CDR2 as FNYEAQ. The V segment lost 5 bases and the J segment 6 bases; nucleotides outside the gene matches: 11. The protocol was immunoSEQ multiplex PCR, while the TCRdb copy is restricted to in-frame clones and leaves out a portion. This table has nearly 45,000 clones, around 89% appearing once. Sample: CD4+ or CD8+ T cells sorted from blood, taken in a trial of the OX40 agonist ivuxolimab. The clonotype was recovered from an adult with an advanced solid tumor such as melanoma, head and neck, liver or kidney cancer. The chain recombines TRBV7-6 with TRBJ2-3, with 13 bases aligning to TRBD2. The DNA for the CDR3 is TGTGCCAGCAGCAGCGCGGGGACTAGCGGGGTCCTGGATACGCAGTATTTT. This translates into CASSSAGTSGVLDTQYF.